The 20 T cell receptor beta chains in this list originate from one sample, sequenced in a study of vaccination effects on CD4 cells after COVID-19. These receptors have no known antigen. Cells that had been cultured for less than 13 days were the source of isolated CD4+ T cells. The assay was immunoSEQ multiplex PCR, and TCRdb's table has in-frame clones only and misses some. The profile covers 70,000 to 85,000 clones, with roughly 80% appearing a single time and roughly 2% taken by the ten largest. The source was CD4+ T cells from PBMCs cultured without peptide, collected before COVID-19 vaccination. These receptors came from a human donor who received a COVID-19 vaccine.

The chain has TRBV6-1 and TRBJ2-6; TRBD2 might be the D (7 bases). Trimming cost V 3 bases and J 2 bases, with 8 bases left between them. This CDR3 is 15 amino acids long. Germline V lookup: CDR1 MNHNS, CDR2 SASEGT. The CDR3 DNA is TGTGCCAGCAGTGACGGGGGGCCTGGGGCCAACGTCCTGACTTTC. Translating it yields CASSDGGPGANVLTF.

In DNA form, the CDR3 reads TGCGCCAGCAGCTTGGGACTGACTAGCGGGGGGGCCCCCGAGACCCAGTACTTC. Residues: CASSLGLTSGGAPETQYF. The chain links TRBV5-1 to TRBJ2-5; 14 nucleotides agree with TRBD2. J was trimmed by 5 bases and V by 0 bases; bases with no gene match: 9. Germline assignment: CDR1 SGHRS and CDR2 YFSETQ. This CDR3 contains 18 residues.

V and J are TRBV10-3 and TRBJ1-3; a possible D gene is TRBD1 (6 bases). The CDR3 is 17 amino acids. Trimming stripped 4 bases from V and 4 bases from J, with 20 bases between. Germline CDR1 ENHRY, CDR2 SYGVKD. The CDR3 loop is CAISGDIGTVVGNTIYF. In nucleotides, the CDR3 is TGTGCCATCAGTGGGGACATTGGAACGGTGGTCGGAAACACCATATATTTT.

This clone appeared a few times. The chain links TRBV25-1 to TRBJ1-2; D not resolved. Trimming pared 2 bases from V and 0 bases from J, leaving 4 bases between. The germline V gene encodes CDR1 MGHDK and CDR2 SYGVNS. The CDR3 covers 13 residues. The CDR3: CASSETANYGYTF. DNA of the CDR3: TGTGCCAGCAGTGAAACGGCTAACTATGGCTACACCTTC.

This clone was recorded only once. The chain recombines TRBV24-1 with TRBJ2-5; D may be TRBD1 or TRBD2 (5 bases each). The CDR3 covers 15 residues. V dropped 4 bases and J dropped 1 base, with 12 bases sitting between them. Germline values: CDR1 KGHDR, CDR2 SFDVKD. DNA for the CDR3: TGTGCCACCAGTGACGTCCCAGGGAGCCAAGAGACCCAGTACTTC. Amino acids: CATSDVPGSQETQYF.

This chain joins TRBV18 and TRBJ2-7, with TRBD1 as a possible D gene (6 bases). Germline CDR1 and CDR2: KGHSH and LQKENI. Trimming pared 3 bases from V and 9 bases from J, leaving 15 bases between. The CDR3 consists of 13 residues. The CDR3 nucleotides are TGTGCCAGCTCACCCGGGACAACTGGGGGGCAGTACGTC. It translates to CASSPGTTGGQYV.

This clone occurred a few times. The chain has TRBV5-1 and TRBJ1-2; unclear D gene. Germline values: CDR1 SGHRS, CDR2 YFSETQ. The V and J ends lost 0 bases and 2 bases respectively, with 11 bases between them. The CDR3 covers 15 residues. The CDR3 coding sequence is TGCGCCAGCAGCTTGGCCCCACAAGACAACTATGGCTACACCTTC. It codes for CASSLAPQDNYGYTF.

The chain recombines TRBV6-4 with TRBJ1-2; D not certain. V was cut by 0 bases and J by 8 bases, with 7 bases left in between. The CDR3 consists of 12 residues. From germline, CDR1 is MRHNA and CDR2 SNTAGT. CDR3 coding DNA: TGTGCCAGCAGTGACTCGAACCTGGGCTACACCTTC. It codes for CASSDSNLGYTF.

This chain joins TRBV5-6 and TRBJ2-7; D is tentatively TRBD1 or TRBD2 (5 bases each). Germline V gene data show CDR1 as SGHDT and CDR2 as YYEEEE. The V gene lost 4 bases and the J gene lost 7 bases, with 12 bases spanning the gap. This CDR3 is built from 12 residues. The CDR3 is CASSKGTREQYV. The DNA for the CDR3 is TGTGCCAGCAGCAAAGGGACGAGGGAGCAGTACGTC.

CDR3 region: CASSLFRGKNTEAFF. For the CDR3, the DNA is TGTGCCAGCAGCTTATTTCGCGGAAAGAACACTGAAGCTTTCTTT. V usage is TRBV7-2 and J usage is TRBJ1-1, with D uncertain. CDR3 length: 15 residues. V was cut by 2 bases and J by 1 base, with 11 bases left in between. Germline V gene lookup returns CDR1 SGHTA and CDR2 FQGNSA.

A few counts support this clone. The rearrangement joins TRBV18 to TRBJ1-4; the D is unclear. The germline gives CDR1 KGHSH, CDR2 LQKENI. V was clipped by 1 base and J by 5 bases, with 8 bases between them. The CDR3 consists of 14 residues. The CDR3 DNA reads TGTGCCAGCTCACCACTCCCCGGGAATGAAAAACTGTTTTTT. The encoded protein is CASSPLPGNEKLFF.

This clone was counted between two and nine times. The chain has TRBV30 and TRBJ1-2; possibly TRBD1 for D (5 bases). V was shortened by 2 bases and J by 5 bases, with 12 bases between the two germline ends. Germline V CDR1 and CDR2: GTSNPN, SVGIG (reference sequence). This CDR3 region has 13 residues. CDR3 region: CAWSSRGLYGYTF. CDR3 nucleotides: TGTGCCTGGAGTTCCCGGGGGTTATATGGCTACACCTTC.

A single count supports this clone. J is TRBJ2-7 and V is TRBV6-5, with a tentative D call TRBD1 (6 bases). Trimming removed 7 bases from V and 2 bases from J, with 9 bases in between. CDR1 MNHEY and CDR2 SVGAGI come from the germline V gene. This CDR3 is built from 12 residues. CDR3 DNA sequence: TGTGCCAGCATGGACAGAACCTACGAGCAGTACGTC. It translates to CASMDRTYEQYV.

The genes are TRBV7-3 and TRBJ2-2, with 7 positions matching TRBD2. CDR3 size: 14 residues. With 5 bases clipped from V and 7 bases from J, the junction kept 7 bases outside the gene matches. Germline V gene sequence: CDR1 SGHTA, CDR2 FQGTGA. In DNA, the CDR3 is TGTGCCAGCAGCCCTGGGGGGGTCGTCGGGGAGCTGTTTTTT. As protein: CASSPGGVVGELFF.

The chain couples TRBV6-1 to TRBJ2-7, with D perhaps given as TRBD1 or TRBD2 (6 bases each). The V gene lost 1 base and the J gene lost 2 bases, with 12 bases spanning the gap. The CDR3 sequence is 15 residues long. Per germline, CDR1 MNHNS and CDR2 SASEGT. The CDR3 region has the DNA TGTGCCAGCAGTGAAGGGTCGGGGGCACCCTACGAGCAGTACGTC. It yields the protein CASSEGSGAPYEQYV.

The chain carries TRBV6-5 and TRBJ1-2, with a possible D match to TRBD1 (5 bases). The V and J ends lost 0 bases and 2 bases respectively, with 10 bases between them. Germline CDR1 and CDR2: MNHEY and SVGAGI. CDR3 size: 15 residues. CDR3 DNA: TGTGCCAGCAGTTACTCACCGGGGGGGAACTATGGCTACACCTTC. Protein sequence: CASSYSPGGNYGYTF.

The gene calls are TRBV6-1 and TRBJ2-5, with no clear D. Trimming took 1 base from V and 4 from J, leaving 16 bases between them. Germline values: CDR1 MNHNS, CDR2 SASEGT. The CDR3 sequence is 16 residues long. The CDR3: CASSEVVQPGRETQYF. The DNA for the CDR3 is TGTGCCAGCAGTGAAGTAGTACAGCCGGGTAGAGAGACCCAGTACTTC.

This chain joins TRBV7-3 and TRBJ2-2, with 7 bases fitting TRBD1. The CDR3 extends over 15 amino acids. V lost 5 bases and J lost 0; bases outside the gene matches: 3. CDR1 and CDR2 (germline): SGHTA, FQGTGA. The CDR3 nucleotides read TGTGCCAGCAGCCACAGGGGCCCGAACACCGGGGAGCTGTTTTTT. Its protein is CASSHRGPNTGELFF.

V and J are TRBV3-1 (or the pseudogene TRBV3-2) and TRBJ2-2; a weak D match, TRBD1 (5 bases). This CDR3 has 16 amino acids. Germline-derived CDR1 and CDR2 are LGHDT and YNNKEL (reference sequence). Trimming left V 1 base short and J 4 bases short, with 13 bases between. This chain's CDR3 is CASSQVSGKATGELFF. For the CDR3, the DNA is TGTGCCAGCAGCCAAGTGTCAGGGAAGGCCACCGGGGAGCTGTTTTTT.

The chain joins TRBV18 to TRBJ2-1; TRBD2 matches 14 bases. From germline, CDR1 is KGHSH and CDR2 LQKENI. Trimming removed 8 bases from V and 5 bases from J; junction bases left unmatched: 5. The CDR3 is made up of 15 amino acids. The CDR3 spells CASQGLAGVNNEQFF. DNA of the CDR3: TGTGCCAGCCAGGGACTAGCGGGGGTGAACAATGAGCAGTTCTTC. Looking up the rest from reference TRBV18 and TRBJ2-1 gives the full variable domain: NAGVMQNPRHLVRRRGQEARLRCSPMKGHSHVYWYRQLPEEGLKFMVYLQKENIIDESGMPKERFSAEFPKEGPSILRIQQVVRGDSAAYFCASQGLAGVNNEQFFGPGTRLTVL.